One T cell receptor (beta chain) is described in this entry. CDR3 length: 16 residues. Germline loops: CDR1 SGDLS, CDR2 YYNGEE. Deletions cut 3 bases from V and 3 bases from J, with 15 bases between. The data belong to a study of control samples from healthy donors and cancer patients. Produced via immunoSEQ multiplex PCR; TCRdb's table is partial and in-frame only. The table has tens of thousands of clones, around 87% seen once. The receptor's source is a man in his sixties with head and neck cancer. The gene calls are TRBV9 and TRBJ2-2; D might be TRBD1 (6 bases). The sample was PBMCs. The CDR3 reads CASSASLQGHTGELFF. The DNA of the CDR3 is TGTGCCAGCAGCGCCTCACTACAGGGTCACACCGGGGAGCTGTTTTTT.